This T cell receptor (beta chain) was documented in a study of human T cells and chemical hapten exposure. Overall study findings and caveats: TCRs above 1 in 1000 frequency did not change with DPC sensitization.

The time point was: healthy volunteer bleed at 6 weeks. Total RNA came from unfractionated whole blood. Single cDNA molecules in the library carried unique molecular identifiers attached during preparation. TCRdb called the RACE reads again in MiXCR, with one record for every CDR3 protein. The sample contains roughly 75,000 distinct CDR3 sequences, over 6.5% of which appear only once. Trimming removed 4 bases at V and 2 bases at J, with 9 bases between. The CDR3 has 14 residues. To note about this clonotype: What it binds is unknown.

Sequencing was performed on whole blood. The chain carries TRBV12-3 or TRBV12-4 and TRBJ1-5, with no clear D. The TCR was taken from a female donor in good health. Some clones in this sample may be carry-over from other donors' samples. This CDR3 reads CASSWFGGNQPQHF. CDR3 DNA sequence: TGTGCCAGCAGTTGGTTCGGGGGCAATCAGCCCCAGCATTTT.